The next 21 T cell receptor beta chains were all read from a single sample in a study of response to subunit inactivated influenza vaccine. TCRdb fed the RT-PCR reads into MiXCR, producing one record per CDR3 protein. The sample yields fewer than 700,000 distinct CDR3 sequences, approximately 12% seen once. The sequencing used PBMCs from blood, collected about 6 weeks after vaccination. Source of these receptors: a man aged 50-60 years who received an inactivated influenza vaccine.

The V and J genes are TRBV5-5 and TRBJ1-2; 8 nucleotides match TRBD1. J gave up 0 bases and V 4 bases, and 5 bases lay outside the gene matches. This CDR3 comprises 15 residues. Germline-derived CDR1 and CDR2 are SGHKS and YYEKEE (reference sequence). The CDR3 nucleotides read TGTGCCAGCAGCCCCTGGGACAGGCCTAACTATGGCTACACCTTC. It translates to CASSPWDRPNYGYTF.

This clonotype was detected only a few times. The J gene is TRBJ2-1, the V gene TRBV10-3; TRBD1 or TRBD2 may be the D gene (5 bases each). Deletions cut 2 bases from V and 1 base from J, with 12 bases between. CDR1 ENHRY and CDR2 SYGVKD come from the germline V gene. There are 16 residues in the CDR3. The CDR3 reads CAISERDQGSYNEQFF. The CDR3 region has the DNA TGTGCCATCAGTGAGCGGGATCAGGGATCCTACAATGAGCAGTTCTTC.

This clonotype was observed many times. V gene TRBV18 combines with J gene TRBJ2-1; 8 bases match TRBD1. V was pared by 3 bases and J by 8 bases, with 0 bases of the junction left unmatched. The CDR3 is 12 amino acids. CDR1 KGHSH and CDR2 LQKENI come from the germline V gene. CDR3 loop: CASSPTGDEQFF. CDR3 DNA: TGTGCCAGCTCACCGACAGGGGATGAGCAGTTCTTC.

The chain employs TRBV20-1 and TRBJ2-3; 10 nucleotides align to TRBD2. Germline V gives CDR1 DFQATT, CDR2 SNEGSKA (reference sequence). This CDR3 is built from 17 residues. The CDR3 loop is CRAASGSPQQKTDTQYF. As DNA, the CDR3 is TGCAGGGCTGCTAGCGGGAGCCCTCAACAGAAAACAGATACGCAGTATTTT.

This clonotype was counted many times. This chain connects TRBV7-9 to TRBJ2-1; D is undetermined. The germline CDR1 and CDR2 sequences are SEHNR and FQNEAQ (reference sequence). There are 12 residues in the CDR3. V dropped 0 bases and J dropped 8 bases, with 5 bases sitting between them. CDR3 DNA sequence: TGTGCCAGCAGCTTAGCAGGGTATGAGCAGTTCTTC. Encoded protein: CASSLAGYEQFF.

This clonotype was counted between two and nine times. This chain joins TRBV28 and TRBJ1-5, with D perhaps matching TRBD1 (5 bases). CDR3 length: 15 amino acids. The germline V and J ends were trimmed by 4 bases and 4 bases, with 14 bases remaining between them. Germline V gene lookup returns CDR1 MDHEN and CDR2 SYDVKM. The chain's CDR3 is CASSSSGSGNQPQHF. As DNA, the CDR3 is TGTGCCAGCAGTTCCTCAGGCTCAGGGAATCAGCCCCAGCATTTT.

This clonotype was recorded a few times. The rearrangement joins TRBV29-1 to TRBJ2-7, with TRBD1 as a possible D gene (6 bases). This CDR3 contains 13 residues. The germline gives CDR1 SQVTM, CDR2 ANQGSEA. The V end lost 0 bases, the J end lost 5 bases, and 11 bases lay between the germline ends. The CDR3 nucleotides read TGCAGCGTTGAAGATACAGGGTCGGACGAGCAGTACTTC. This gives the protein CSVEDTGSDEQYF.

At least ten counts were recorded for this clonotype. This sequence joins TRBV9 and TRBJ2-3, with no clear D. The CDR3 contains 13 residues. Germline CDR1 and CDR2: SGDLS and YYNGEE. V was pared by 0 bases and J by 6 bases, with 8 bases between. Written as DNA, the CDR3 is TGTGCCAGCAGCGTAGAAGGTGCGGATACGCAGTATTTT. It specifies CASSVEGADTQYF.

The chain carries TRBV29-1 and TRBJ1-1; D gene ambiguous. This CDR3 spans 14 amino acids. The germline V and J ends were trimmed by 3 bases and 1 base, with 12 bases remaining between them. The germline CDR1 and CDR2 sequences are SQVTM and ANQGSEA. CDR3 sequence (DNA): TGCAGCGTTGACCTGCTTAGTAAGAACACTGAAGCTTTCTTT. Encoded protein: CSVDLLSKNTEAFF. Looking up the rest from reference TRBV29-1 and TRBJ1-1 gives the full variable domain: SAVISQKPSRDICQRGTSLTIQCQVDSQVTMMFWYRQQPGQSLTLIATANQGSEATYESGFVIDKFPISRPNLTFSTLTVSNMSPEDSSIYLCSVDLLSKNTEAFFGQGTRLTVV.

This clonotype was picked up a small number of times. The chain carries TRBV29-1 and TRBJ1-1; TRBD1 aligns across 8 bases. The germline gives CDR1 SQVTM, CDR2 ANQGSEA. V lost 5 bases, J lost 0 bases, and 5 bases stayed unmatched. This CDR3 is built from 14 residues. The CDR3 loop is CSVRKTGVNTEAFF. The CDR3 nucleotides read TGCAGCGTTAGAAAGACAGGGGTGAACACTGAAGCTTTCTTT.

This clonotype was seen more than once but under ten times. J is TRBJ2-1 and V is TRBV11-2; D is possibly TRBD1 (5 bases). The germline V gene has CDR1 SGHAT and CDR2 FQNNGV. The CDR3 spans 14 residues. Trimming removed 2 bases from V and 2 bases from J, with 7 bases in between. The CDR3 sequence is CASSLLTAYNEQFF. CDR3 sequence (DNA): TGTGCCAGCAGCTTACTGACAGCCTACAATGAGCAGTTCTTC.

The rearrangement links TRBV5-4 to TRBJ2-7; D remains unclear. V was pared by 2 bases and J by 2 bases, with 11 bases between. The CDR3 extends over 14 amino acids. The V gene's germline CDR1 is SGHNT and CDR2 YYREEE (reference sequence). CDR3 coding DNA: TGTGCCAGCAGCTTCGGCGGTCTCCCCTACGAGCAGTACTTC. It translates to CASSFGGLPYEQYF. The entire variable domain, with the rest obtained from reference TRBV5-4 and TRBJ2-7, is as follows: ETGVTQSPTHLIKTRGQQVTLRCSSQSGHNTVSWYQQALGQGPQFIFQYYREEENGRGNFPPRFSGLQFPNYSSELNVNALELDDSALYLCASSFGGLPYEQYFGPGTRLTVT.

The chain joins TRBV20-1 to TRBJ2-1, with D uncertain. Between the trimmed V and J ends, which lost 6 bases and 6 bases, there was a span of 12 bases. The germline V gene has CDR1 DFQATT and CDR2 SNEGSKA (reference sequence). The CDR3 has 12 residues. The CDR3 nucleotides are TGCAGTGCCCTCTTTGGCCCCAATGAGCAGTTCTTC. Residues: CSALFGPNEQFF.

The chain is built from TRBV6-2 or TRBV6-3 and TRBJ2-3; TRBD1 aligns across 7 bases. The J segment lost 2 bases and the V segment lost 0 bases, leaving 2 bases of the junction unmatched. The CDR3 totals 15 residues. Germline CDR1 reads MNHEY; CDR2 reads SVGEGT. As DNA, the CDR3 is TGTGCCAGCAGTTACTCCGACAGGGTCACAGATACGCAGTATTTT. Translating gives CASSYSDRVTDTQYF.

This clonotype appeared a few times. The DNA of the CDR3 is TGTGCCAGCAGCTTGGTTGGGGCTGGAGAAACGCAGTATTTT. Amino acid sequence: CASSLVGAGETQYF. V usage is TRBV5-5 and J usage is TRBJ2-3, with a possible D match to TRBD1 (5 bases). Germline V gene lookup returns CDR1 SGHKS and CDR2 YYEKEE (reference sequence). The V end lost 0 bases, the J end lost 9 bases, and 14 bases lay between the germline ends. CDR3 size: 14 residues.

This clonotype was seen a handful of times. The chain has TRBV10-3 and TRBJ2-1; no firm D call. V shed 5 bases and J shed 0 bases, with 14 bases lying between them. This CDR3 is 16 amino acids long. The germline V gene encodes CDR1 ENHRY and CDR2 SYGVKD. The CDR3 loop is CAISWTVQSSYNEQFF. For the CDR3, the DNA is TGTGCCATCAGTTGGACGGTTCAGAGCTCCTACAATGAGCAGTTCTTC.

The chain links TRBV10-2 to TRBJ2-2; 10 nucleotides align to TRBD2. Germline V CDR1 and CDR2: WSHSY, SAAADI. CDR3 length: 15 residues. The V segment lost 6 bases and the J segment 6 bases; nucleotides outside the gene matches: 7. The CDR3 region is CASSVRLAGAGELFF. The CDR3 nucleotides read TGCGCCAGCAGCGTCCGACTAGCGGGCGCCGGGGAGCTGTTTTTT.

There are a few counts of this clonotype. This rearrangement joins TRBV12-3 or TRBV12-4 to TRBJ2-7; the match to TRBD1 covers 9 bases. The CDR3 contains 15 residues. V trimming: 4 bases; J trimming: 6 bases; junction bases outside the gene matches: 10. The CDR3 loop is CASSYGSRTGVEQYF. The CDR3 region has the DNA TGTGCCAGCAGTTATGGGTCCAGGACAGGGGTCGAGCAGTACTTC.

The chain employs TRBV21-1 and TRBJ2-5; no check of the table's D call, TRBD1, against the DNA was made. TRBV21-1 is classified as a pseudogene. CDR3 size: 16 residues. The CDR3 loop is CASSTRRDRGSETQYF. The CDR3 nucleotides are TGTGCCAGCAGCACGCGCCGGGACAGGGGTTCAGAGACCCAGTACTTC.

This clonotype was observed a few times. The chain uses TRBV7-6 and TRBJ1-1; TRBD1 might be the D (6 bases). The CDR3 has 17 residues. Germline assignment: CDR1 SGHVS and CDR2 FNYEAQ. Trimming pared 1 base from V and 2 bases from J, leaving 17 bases between. The CDR3, as DNA: TGTGCCAGCAGCTTAGGTCAACCAGCAGGGGTTAACACTGAAGCTTTCTTT. Amino acids: CASSLGQPAGVNTEAFF. Full variable domain (rest looked up from reference TRBV7-6 and TRBJ1-1): GAGVSQSPRYKVTKRGQDVALRCDPISGHVSLYWYRQALGQGPEFLTYFNYEAQQDKSGLPNDRFSAERPEGSISTLTIQRTEQRDSAMYRCASSLGQPAGVNTEAFFGQGTRLTVV.

At least ten counts were recorded for this clonotype. This sequence joins TRBV15 and TRBJ2-3, with D uncertain. Trimming shortened V by 0 bases and J by 3 bases, and 4 bases separated the two germline ends. Germline-derived CDR1 and CDR2 are LNHNV and YYDKDF (reference sequence). This CDR3 region has 13 residues. This CDR3 is CATSRDQTDTQYF. CDR3 sequence (DNA): TGTGCCACCAGCAGAGATCAGACAGATACGCAGTATTTT.